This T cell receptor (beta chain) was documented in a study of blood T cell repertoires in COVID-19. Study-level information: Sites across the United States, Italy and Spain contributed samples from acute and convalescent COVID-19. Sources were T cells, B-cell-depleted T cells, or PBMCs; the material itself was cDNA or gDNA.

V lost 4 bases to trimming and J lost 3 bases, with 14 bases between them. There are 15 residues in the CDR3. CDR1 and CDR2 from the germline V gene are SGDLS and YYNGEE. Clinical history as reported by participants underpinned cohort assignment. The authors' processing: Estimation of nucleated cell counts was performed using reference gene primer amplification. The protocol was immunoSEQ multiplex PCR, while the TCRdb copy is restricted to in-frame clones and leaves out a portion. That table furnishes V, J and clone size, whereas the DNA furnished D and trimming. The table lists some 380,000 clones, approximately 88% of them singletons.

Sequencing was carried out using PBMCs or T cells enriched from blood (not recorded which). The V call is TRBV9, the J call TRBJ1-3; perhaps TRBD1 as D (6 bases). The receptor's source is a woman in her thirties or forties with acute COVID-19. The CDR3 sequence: CASSPLGGYGNTIYF. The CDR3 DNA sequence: TGTGCCAGCAGCCCACTAGGGGGATATGGAAACACCATATATTTT.